This is a list of T cell receptor beta chains from one sample in a study of T-cell reconstitution after alpha-beta-depleted transplantation in children. MiXCR, applied by TCRdb to the PCR reads, yields one record per CDR3 protein. Of about 610,000 distinct CDR3 sequences in the sample, 10% to 13% were seen once. Material: PBMCs from the stem cell graft donor, obtained from the stem cell graft. Receptors originate from a human donor who donated a stem cell graft to a child with acute myeloid leukemia. CDR3s include the opening cysteine and the closing phenylalanine or tryptophan. D genes are given only for firm matches. Part of the rows lack a size; the others show once, few, many or a class for expanded clones.

cdr3_nt cdr3_aa clone_size j_call v_call d_call
TGCAGCGTTGACACTAGCGGGACAAACACCGGGGAGCTGTTTTTT CSVDTSGTNTGELFF . TRBJ2-2 TRBV29-1 TRBD2
TGCGCCAGCAGCCAAGTTGGCCTGGCGGCTGAAGCTTTCTTT CASSQVGLAAEAFF many TRBJ1-1 TRBV4-3 .
TGCAGCGTTGAACAATGGGACGAAACTAATGAAAAACTGTTTTTT CSVEQWDETNEKLFF . TRBJ1-4 TRBV29-1 .
TGTGCCAGCAGCGTAGGAGACAGCGGGAGGTACGAGCAGTACTTC CASSVGDSGRYEQYF few TRBJ2-7 TRBV9 TRBD2
TGCGCCAGCAGCTTGGCAGCCACCAACCAGGGGATTCAGTACTTC CASSLAATNQGIQYF . TRBJ2-4 TRBV5-1 .
TGTGCCAGCAGCTTGTGGTCGAGCACAGATACGCAGTATTTT CASSLWSSTDTQYF . TRBJ2-3 TRBV5-6 .
TGTGCCAGCAGCGTGGAGACTAGCAATGAGCAGTTCTTC CASSVETSNEQFF many TRBJ2-1 TRBV9 .
TGTGCCAGCAGTGAGATTATGGGCGGGGGGACAGATACGCAGTATTTT CASSEIMGGGTDTQYF few TRBJ2-3 TRBV2 TRBD2
TGTGCCAGCAGCCACAAAAGGGCCGGGTATGGCTCCGAGCAGTACTTC CASSHKRAGYGSEQYF . TRBJ2-7 TRBV3-1 .
TGCAGTGCACTTCGAGGGAGTATAGCCAAAAACATTCAGTACTTC CSALRGSIAKNIQYF . TRBJ2-4 TRBV20-1 .
TGTGCCAGCAGTTCCCTGACCGGGACAGGGGGCGCGGAGACCCAGTACTTC CASSSLTGTGGAETQYF few TRBJ2-5 TRBV6-5 TRBD1
TGTGCCAGCAGGGGCCAACAGGGGGCCTCCTACAATGAGCAGTTCTTC CASRGQQGASYNEQFF few TRBJ2-1 TRBV6-5 TRBD1
TGTGCCAGCAGCCAAAACCCAAACATTCAGTACTTC CASSQNPNIQYF . TRBJ2-4 TRBV7-9 .
TGTGCCAGCAGCTTAGCGAGGATGAGCTCTGGAAACACCATATATTTT CASSLARMSSGNTIYF . TRBJ1-3 TRBV7-2 .
TGTGCCAGCAGGGGCGCGTTGGCTTACAATGAGCAGTTCTTC CASRGALAYNEQFF few TRBJ2-1 TRBV6-2/TRBV6-3 .
TGCAGTGCTCCAGAAGACACCGGGGAGCTGTTTTTT CSAPEDTGELFF many TRBJ2-2 TRBV20-1 .
TGTGCCAGCAGTTTATCCTGGGTAGGGTGGACAGATACGCAGTATTTT CASSLSWVGWTDTQYF many TRBJ2-3 TRBV28 .
TGTGCCAGCTCACCGAGGGGAACCTTCAATCAGCCCCAGCATTTT CASSPRGTFNQPQHF many TRBJ1-5 TRBV18 .
TGTGCCAGCAGCGGTAGGGACAGGGGGCACGAGACCCAGTACTTC CASSGRDRGHETQYF . TRBJ2-5 TRBV28 TRBD1
TGCAGTGCTAGGGGAGGCACATATAGCACAGATACGCAGTATTTT CSARGGTYSTDTQYF few TRBJ2-3 TRBV20-1 .
TGCGCCAGCAGCCCGGACGGAGTTACCTACGAGCAGTACTTC CASSPDGVTYEQYF few TRBJ2-7 TRBV5-1 .
TGTGCCAGCAGCCGTAGCGGGAGAACGGACAATGAGCAGTTCTTC CASSRSGRTDNEQFF few TRBJ2-1 TRBV6-1 TRBD2
TGTGCCAGCAGTTACTCAACACAGGCTAAGGGCTACGAGCAGTACTTC CASSYSTQAKGYEQYF . TRBJ2-7 TRBV6-5 .
TGTGCCAGCAGCTTAGCTGGTATCTCGGGGCGGGGGAATGAGCAGTTCTTC CASSLAGISGRGNEQFF . TRBJ2-1 TRBV7-2 TRBD2
TGTGCCAGCAGCCACCCTTCAAATACGCAGTATTTT CASSHPSNTQYF many TRBJ2-3 TRBV7-8 .